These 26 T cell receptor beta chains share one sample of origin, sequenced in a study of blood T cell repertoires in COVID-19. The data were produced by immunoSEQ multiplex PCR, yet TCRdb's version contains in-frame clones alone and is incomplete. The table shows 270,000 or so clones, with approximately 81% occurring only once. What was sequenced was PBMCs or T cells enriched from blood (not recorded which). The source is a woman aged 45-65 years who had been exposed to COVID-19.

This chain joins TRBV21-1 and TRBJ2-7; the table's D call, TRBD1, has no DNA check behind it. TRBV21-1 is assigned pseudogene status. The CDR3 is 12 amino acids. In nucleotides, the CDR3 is TGTGCCACCAGGACAGGAGTCTACGAGCAGTACTTC. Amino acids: CATRTGVYEQYF.

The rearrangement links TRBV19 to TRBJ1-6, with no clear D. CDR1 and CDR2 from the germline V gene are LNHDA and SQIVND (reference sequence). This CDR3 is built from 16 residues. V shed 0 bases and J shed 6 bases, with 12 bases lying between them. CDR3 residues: CASSIDLSRRNSPLHF. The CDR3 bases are TGTGCCAGTAGTATAGACCTGAGCAGGCGTAATTCACCCCTCCACTTT.

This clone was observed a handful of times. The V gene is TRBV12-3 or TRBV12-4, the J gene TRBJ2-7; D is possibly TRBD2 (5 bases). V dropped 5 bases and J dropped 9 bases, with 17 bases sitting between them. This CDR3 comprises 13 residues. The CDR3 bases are TGTGCCAGCAGTAGCCCCGGACTTTTGAGGCAGTACTTC. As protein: CASSSPGLLRQYF.

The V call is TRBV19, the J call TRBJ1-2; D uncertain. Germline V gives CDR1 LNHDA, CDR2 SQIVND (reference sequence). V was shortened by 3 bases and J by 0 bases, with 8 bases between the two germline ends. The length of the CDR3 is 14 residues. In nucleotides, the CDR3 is TGTGCCAGTAGTATCGCCAGGACTAACTATGGCTACACCTTC. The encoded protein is CASSIARTNYGYTF.

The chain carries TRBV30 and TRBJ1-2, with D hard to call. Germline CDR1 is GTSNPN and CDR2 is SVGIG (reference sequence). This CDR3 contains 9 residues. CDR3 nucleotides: TGTGTTGGCGGGGATGGCTACACCTTC. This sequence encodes CVGGDGYTF.

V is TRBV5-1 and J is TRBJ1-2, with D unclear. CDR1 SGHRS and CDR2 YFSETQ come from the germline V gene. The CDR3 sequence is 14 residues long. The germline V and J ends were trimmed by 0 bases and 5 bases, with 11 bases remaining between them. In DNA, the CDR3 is TGCGCCAGCAGCTTGGGGTACAGCATTTATGGCTACACCTTC. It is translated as CASSLGYSIYGYTF.

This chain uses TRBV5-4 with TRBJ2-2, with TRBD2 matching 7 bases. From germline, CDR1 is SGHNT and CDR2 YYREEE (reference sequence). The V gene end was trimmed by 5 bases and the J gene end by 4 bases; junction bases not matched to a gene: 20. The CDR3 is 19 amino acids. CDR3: CASSLGLRTGDYGTGELFF. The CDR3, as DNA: TGTGCCAGCAGTCTCGGGCTCAGAACCGGGGACTATGGCACCGGGGAGCTGTTTTTT.

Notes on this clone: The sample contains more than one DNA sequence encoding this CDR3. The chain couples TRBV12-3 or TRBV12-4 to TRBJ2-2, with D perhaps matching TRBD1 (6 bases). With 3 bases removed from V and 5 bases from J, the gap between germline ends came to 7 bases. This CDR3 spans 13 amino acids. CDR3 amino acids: CASSFRGTGELFF. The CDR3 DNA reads TGTGCCAGCAGTTTCAGGGGAACCGGGGAGCTGTTTTTT.

For the CDR3, the DNA is TGTGCCAGCAGGTCAGCGGGGGGGCGTCTCGAGCAGTACTTC. Translating it yields CASRSAGGRLEQYF. The V gene is TRBV2, the J gene TRBJ2-7; 10 nucleotides match TRBD2. Germline CDR1 and CDR2: SNHLY and FYNNEI. The V segment lost 6 bases and the J segment 6 bases; nucleotides outside the gene matches: 8. The CDR3 spans 14 residues. The whole variable domain, filled in from reference TRBV2 and TRBJ2-7, reads EPEVTQTPSHQVTQMGQEVILRCVPISNHLYFYWYRQILGQKVEFLVSFYNNEISEKSEIFDDQFSVERPDGSNFTLKIRSTKLEDSAMYFCASRSAGGRLEQYFGPGTRLTVT.

The CDR3 loop reads CASKGQGNTEAFF. For the CDR3, the DNA is TGTGCCAGCAAGGGACAAGGGAACACTGAAGCTTTCTTT. The chain joins TRBV6-5 to TRBJ1-1; tentative D call: TRBD1 (6 bases). Trimming removed 7 bases at V and 1 base at J, with 10 bases between. The CDR3 totals 13 residues. The germline V gene has CDR1 MNHEY and CDR2 SVGAGI.

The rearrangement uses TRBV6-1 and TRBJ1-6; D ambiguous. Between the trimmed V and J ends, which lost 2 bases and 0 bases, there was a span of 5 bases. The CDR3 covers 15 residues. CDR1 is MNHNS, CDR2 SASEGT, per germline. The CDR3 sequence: CASSETSSYNSPLHF. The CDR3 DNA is TGTGCCAGCAGTGAAACTAGCTCCTATAATTCACCCCTCCACTTT.

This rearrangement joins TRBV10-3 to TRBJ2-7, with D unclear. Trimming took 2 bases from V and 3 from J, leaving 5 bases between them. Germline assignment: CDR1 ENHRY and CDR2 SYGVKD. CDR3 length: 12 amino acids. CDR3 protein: CAISEVNYEQYF. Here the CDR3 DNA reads TGTGCCATCAGTGAGGTTAACTACGAGCAGTACTTC.

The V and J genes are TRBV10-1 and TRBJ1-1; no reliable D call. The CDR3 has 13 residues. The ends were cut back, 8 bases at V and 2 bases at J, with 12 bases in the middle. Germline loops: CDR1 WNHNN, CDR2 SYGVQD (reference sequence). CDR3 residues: CASSPETNTEAFF. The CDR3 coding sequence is TGCGCCAGCTCCCCGGAGACTAACACTGAAGCTTTCTTT.

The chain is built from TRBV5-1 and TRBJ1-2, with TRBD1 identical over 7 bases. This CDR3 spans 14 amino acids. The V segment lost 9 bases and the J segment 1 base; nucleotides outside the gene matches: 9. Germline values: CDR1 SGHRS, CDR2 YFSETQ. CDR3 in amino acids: CATSPGTVNYGYTF. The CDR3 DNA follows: TGCGCCACCTCCCCCGGGACAGTTAACTATGGCTACACCTTC.

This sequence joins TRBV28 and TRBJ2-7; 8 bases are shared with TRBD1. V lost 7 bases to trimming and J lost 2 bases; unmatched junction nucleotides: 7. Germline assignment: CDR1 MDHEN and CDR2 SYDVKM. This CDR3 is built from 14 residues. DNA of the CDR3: TGTGCCAGCACCGAGACAGGGGTAGCCTACGAGCAGTACTTC. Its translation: CASTETGVAYEQYF.

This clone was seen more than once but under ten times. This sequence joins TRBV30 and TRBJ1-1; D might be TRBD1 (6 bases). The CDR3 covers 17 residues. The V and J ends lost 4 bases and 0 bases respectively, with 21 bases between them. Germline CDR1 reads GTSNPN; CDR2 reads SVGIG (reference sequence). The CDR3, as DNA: TGTGCCTGGAATCGTAGGACAGCCGTACCTATGAACACTGAAGCTTTCTTT. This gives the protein CAWNRRTAVPMNTEAFF.

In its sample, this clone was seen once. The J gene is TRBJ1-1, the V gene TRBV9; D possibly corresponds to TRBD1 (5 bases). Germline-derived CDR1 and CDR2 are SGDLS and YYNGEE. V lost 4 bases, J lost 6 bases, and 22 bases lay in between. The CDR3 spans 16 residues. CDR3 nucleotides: TGTGCCAGCAGCCCTCCTCCTGGGGCAGGTTTGGCTGAAGCTTTCTTT. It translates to CASSPPPGAGLAEAFF.

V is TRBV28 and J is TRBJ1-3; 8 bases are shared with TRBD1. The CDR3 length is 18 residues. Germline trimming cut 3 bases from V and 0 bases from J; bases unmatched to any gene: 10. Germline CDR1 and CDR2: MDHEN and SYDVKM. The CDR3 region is CASSLRTGLGHSGNTIYF. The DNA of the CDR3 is TGTGCCAGCAGTTTGAGGACAGGGTTGGGGCACTCTGGAAACACCATATATTTT.

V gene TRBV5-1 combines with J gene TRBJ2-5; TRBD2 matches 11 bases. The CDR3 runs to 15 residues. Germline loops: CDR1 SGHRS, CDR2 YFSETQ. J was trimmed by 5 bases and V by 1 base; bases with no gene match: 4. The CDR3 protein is CASSLLAGGEETQYF. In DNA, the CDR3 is TGCGCCAGCAGCTTGCTAGCGGGGGGTGAGGAGACCCAGTACTTC.

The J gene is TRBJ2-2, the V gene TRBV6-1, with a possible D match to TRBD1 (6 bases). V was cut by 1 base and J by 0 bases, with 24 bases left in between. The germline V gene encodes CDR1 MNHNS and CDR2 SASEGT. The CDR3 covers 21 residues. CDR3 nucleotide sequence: TGTGCCAGCAGTGAAGTGAAATGGGGGCGCCAGATTGAGGCGAACACCGGGGAGCTGTTTTTT. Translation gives CASSEVKWGRQIEANTGELFF.

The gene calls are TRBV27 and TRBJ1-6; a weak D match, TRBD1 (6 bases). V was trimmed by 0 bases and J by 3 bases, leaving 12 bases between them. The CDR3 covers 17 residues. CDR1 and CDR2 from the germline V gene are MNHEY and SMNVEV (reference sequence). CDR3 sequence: CASSLSIQGNYNSPLHF. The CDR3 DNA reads TGTGCCAGCAGTTTATCTATCCAGGGGAACTATAATTCACCCCTCCACTTT.

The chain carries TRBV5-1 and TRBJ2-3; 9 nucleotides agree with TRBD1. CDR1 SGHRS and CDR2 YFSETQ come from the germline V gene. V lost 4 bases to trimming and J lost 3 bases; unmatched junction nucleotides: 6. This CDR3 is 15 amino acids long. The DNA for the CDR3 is TGCGCCAGCAGCGCCCGACAGGGGGGGACAGATACGCAGTATTTT. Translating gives CASSARQGGTDTQYF.

CDR3 sequence reads: CATTRTGGPGELFF. In DNA form, the CDR3 reads TGTGCCACAACCAGAACAGGGGGCCCCGGGGAGCTGTTTTTT. The rearrangement joins TRBV6-5 to TRBJ2-2; 9 bases are shared with TRBD1. V shed 10 bases, J shed 6 bases, and the junction held 9 bases outside the gene matches. This CDR3 comprises 14 residues. From germline, CDR1 is MNHEY and CDR2 SVGAGI.

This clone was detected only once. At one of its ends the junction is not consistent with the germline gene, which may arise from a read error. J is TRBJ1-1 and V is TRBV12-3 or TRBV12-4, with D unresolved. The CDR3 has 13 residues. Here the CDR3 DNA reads TGTGCCAGCAGTTTACTGCTTTCGGCGGCTCTACTTTTT. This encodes CASSLLLSAALLF.

The CDR3 spells CASSNDRSYEQYF. The CDR3 region has the DNA TGTGCCAGCAGTAATGACAGATCCTACGAGCAGTACTTC. The chain is built from TRBV5-4 and TRBJ2-7, with D possibly being TRBD1 (5 bases). Germline V gene lookup returns CDR1 SGHNT and CDR2 YYREEE (reference sequence). V shed 5 bases and J shed 1 base, with 10 bases lying between them. CDR3 length: 13 amino acids.

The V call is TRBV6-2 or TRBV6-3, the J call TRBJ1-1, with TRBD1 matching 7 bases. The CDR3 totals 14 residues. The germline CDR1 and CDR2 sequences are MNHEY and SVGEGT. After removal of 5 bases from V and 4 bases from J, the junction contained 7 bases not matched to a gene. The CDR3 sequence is CASSLNRGFTEAFF. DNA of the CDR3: TGTGCCAGCAGTCTAAACAGGGGTTTCACTGAAGCTTTCTTT.